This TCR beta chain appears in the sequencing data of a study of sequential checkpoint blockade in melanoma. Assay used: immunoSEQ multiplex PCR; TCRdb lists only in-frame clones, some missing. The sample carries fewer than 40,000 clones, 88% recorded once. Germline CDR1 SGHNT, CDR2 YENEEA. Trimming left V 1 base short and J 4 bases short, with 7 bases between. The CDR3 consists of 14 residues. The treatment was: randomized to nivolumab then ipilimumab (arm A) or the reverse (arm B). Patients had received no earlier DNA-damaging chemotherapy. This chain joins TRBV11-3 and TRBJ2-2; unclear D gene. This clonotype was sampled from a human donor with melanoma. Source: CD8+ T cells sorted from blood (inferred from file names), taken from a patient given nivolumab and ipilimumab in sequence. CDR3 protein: CASSLGLFTGELFF. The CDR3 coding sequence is TGTGCCAGCAGCTTAGGACTTTTCACCGGGGAGCTGTTTTTT.